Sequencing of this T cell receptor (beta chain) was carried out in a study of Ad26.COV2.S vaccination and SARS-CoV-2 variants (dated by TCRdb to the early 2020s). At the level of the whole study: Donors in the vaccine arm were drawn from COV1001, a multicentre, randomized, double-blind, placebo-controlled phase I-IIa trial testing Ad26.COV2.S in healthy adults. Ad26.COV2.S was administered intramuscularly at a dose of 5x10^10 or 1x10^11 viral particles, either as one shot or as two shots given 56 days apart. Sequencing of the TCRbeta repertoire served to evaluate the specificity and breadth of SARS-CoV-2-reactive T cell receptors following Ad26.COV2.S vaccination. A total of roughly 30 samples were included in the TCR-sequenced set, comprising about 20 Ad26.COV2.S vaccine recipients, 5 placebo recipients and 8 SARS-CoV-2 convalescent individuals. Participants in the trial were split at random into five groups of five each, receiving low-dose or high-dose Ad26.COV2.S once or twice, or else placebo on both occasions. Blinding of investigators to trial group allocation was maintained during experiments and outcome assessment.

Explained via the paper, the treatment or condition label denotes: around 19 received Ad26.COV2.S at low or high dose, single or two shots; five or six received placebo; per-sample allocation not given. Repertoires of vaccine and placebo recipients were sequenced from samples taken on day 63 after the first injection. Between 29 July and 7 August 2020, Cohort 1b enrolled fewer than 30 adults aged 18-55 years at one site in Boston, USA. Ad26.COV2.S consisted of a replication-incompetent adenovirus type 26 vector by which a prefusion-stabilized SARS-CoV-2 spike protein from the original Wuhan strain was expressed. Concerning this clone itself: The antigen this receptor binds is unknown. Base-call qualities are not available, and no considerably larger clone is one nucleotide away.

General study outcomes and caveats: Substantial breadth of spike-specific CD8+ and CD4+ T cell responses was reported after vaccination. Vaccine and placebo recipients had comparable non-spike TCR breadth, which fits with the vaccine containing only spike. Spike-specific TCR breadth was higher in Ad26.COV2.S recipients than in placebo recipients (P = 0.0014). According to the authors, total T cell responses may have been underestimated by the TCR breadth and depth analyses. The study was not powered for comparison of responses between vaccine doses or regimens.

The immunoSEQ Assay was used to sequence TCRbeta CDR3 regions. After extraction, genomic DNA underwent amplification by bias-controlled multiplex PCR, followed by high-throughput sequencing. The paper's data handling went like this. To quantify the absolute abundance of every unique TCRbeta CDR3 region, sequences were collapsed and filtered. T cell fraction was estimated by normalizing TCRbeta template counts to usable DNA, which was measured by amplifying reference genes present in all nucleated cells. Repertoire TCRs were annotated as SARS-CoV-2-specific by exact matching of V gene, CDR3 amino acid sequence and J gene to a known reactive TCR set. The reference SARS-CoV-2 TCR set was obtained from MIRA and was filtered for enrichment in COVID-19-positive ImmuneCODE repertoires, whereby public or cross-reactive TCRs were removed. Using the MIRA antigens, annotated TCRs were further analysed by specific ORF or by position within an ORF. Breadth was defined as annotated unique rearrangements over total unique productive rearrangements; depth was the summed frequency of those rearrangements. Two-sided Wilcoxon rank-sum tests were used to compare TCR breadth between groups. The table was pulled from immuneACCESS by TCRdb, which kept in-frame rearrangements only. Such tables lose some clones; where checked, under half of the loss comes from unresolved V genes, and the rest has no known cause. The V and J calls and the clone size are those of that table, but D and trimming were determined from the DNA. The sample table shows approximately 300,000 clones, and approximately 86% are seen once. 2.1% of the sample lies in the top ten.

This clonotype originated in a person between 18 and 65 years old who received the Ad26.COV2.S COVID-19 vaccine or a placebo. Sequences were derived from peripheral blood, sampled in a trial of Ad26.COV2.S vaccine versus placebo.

The encoded CDR3 is CASSYSLEALHF. The DNA sequence follows: TGTGCCAGCAGTTACTCTCTGGAGGCCCTCCACTTT. The chain couples TRBV6-6 to TRBJ1-6; the D gene cannot be named for sure. Looking up the germline V gene (reference sequence) yields CDR1 MNHNY and CDR2 SVGAGI. The CDR3, from cysteine to phenylalanine, totals 12 residues. This entry keeps only the CDR3 DNA: 36 bases, framed from base 1. The junction carries 8 bases between V and J, which are trimmed by 0 bases and 14 bases respectively.